This TCR beta chain was recorded in a study of T-cell memory formation after mild COVID-19. Barcoded TCR alpha and TCR beta cDNA libraries with UMIs came from 5'RACE using constant-segment primers. One entry per CDR3 protein results from TCRdb running MiXCR on the 5' RACE reads. The sample lists 400,000 to 450,000 distinct CDR3 sequences, roughly 18% occurring once. The sample holds a few counts of this clonotype. Per germline, CDR1 SGHAT and CDR2 FQNNGV. The CDR3 is made up of 14 amino acids. Trimming removed 5 bases from V and 3 bases from J, with 13 bases in between. The receptor's source is a man aged 18 to 29 who had mild COVID-19 (a few samples of this study predate the infection). Cell type and time point are not known. Input material: PBMCs or a T cell subset sorted from them (not recorded which). This chain uses TRBV11-2 with TRBJ1-2, with D perhaps matching TRBD1 (6 bases). This chain's CDR3 is CASSQSRTDYGYTF. The CDR3 bases are TGTGCCAGCAGCCAATCCAGGACAGACTATGGCTACACCTTC.